What follows is one TCR beta chain and its context. Its target is unknown. These data come from a study of blood T cells in healthy people across ages. Study results and caveats: Roughly linearly, TCR beta diversity per million T cells fell as age increased. Among long-lived donors, naive CD4+ cells were more numerous and diversity higher than in aged donors.

For the second PCR, which ran for roughly 6 to 11 cycles, a sample-barcoded 5' primer and a J-beta primer mix were used. Using its own MiXCR run on the 5' RACE reads, TCRdb lists one record per CDR3 protein. The repertoire holds some 700,000 distinct CDR3 sequences, with over 20% as singletons. Researchers collected about 10 milliliters of peripheral blood from every single donor. The clonotype originates from a man between 65 and 85 years old in good health. The sequencing sample was made of blood.

CDR3 loop: CASSAGTSNEKLFF. In nucleotides, the CDR3 is TGTGCCAGCAGTGCCGGGACCTCTAATGAAAAACTGTTTTTT. The chain couples TRBV6-6 to TRBJ1-4; a weak D match, TRBD1 (5 bases). V lost 5 bases and J lost 3, with 10 bases in between. The germline V gene has CDR1 MNHNY and CDR2 SVGAGI (reference sequence). CDR3 length equals 14 residues.